One and the same sample provided the 10 T cell receptor beta chains below, sequenced in a study of blood T cell repertoires in COVID-19. Libraries were prepared by immunoSEQ multiplex PCR; TCRdb keeps only in-frame clonotypes and omits some of them. The table includes a few hundred thousand clones, around 90% detected once. Sequencing input: peripheral blood. Receptor source: a woman aged 50 to 60 who had recovered from COVID-19.

This clone was detected once. The chain is built from TRBV19 and TRBJ2-7; TRBD2 might be the D (5 bases). The CDR3 is made up of 14 amino acids. V lost 4 bases and J lost 2, with 12 bases in between. Germline CDR1 is LNHDA and CDR2 is SQIVND (reference sequence). CDR3 DNA: TGTGCCAGTAGTACTCAGGACTTAACCTACGAGCAGTACTTC. Encoded protein: CASSTQDLTYEQYF. Together with reference TRBV19 and TRBJ2-7, the CDR3 gives the full variable domain: DGGITQSPKYLFRKEGQNVTLSCEQNLNHDAMYWYRQDPGQGLRLIYYSQIVNDFQKGDIAEGYSVSREKKESFPLTVTSAQKNPTAFYLCASSTQDLTYEQYFGPGTRLTVT.

The CDR3 is CSFLNEYGYTF. The CDR3, as DNA: TGCAGCTTCCTGAACGAGTATGGCTACACCTTC. The V gene is TRBV29-1, the J gene TRBJ1-2; the D is unclear. CDR1 and CDR2 (germline): SQVTM, ANQGSEA. V was clipped by 8 bases and J by 5 bases, with 12 bases between them. The CDR3 totals 11 residues.

The rearrangement links TRBV25-1 to TRBJ2-3; 14 nucleotides match TRBD2. V gave up 2 bases and J gave up 4 bases; unmatched junction bases: 5. Germline V gene data show CDR1 as MGHDK and CDR2 as SYGVNS. The CDR3 has 17 amino acids. DNA for the CDR3: TGTGCCAGCAGTGAACAGGGGACTAGCGGGAGTTCAGATACGCAGTATTTT. It encodes CASSEQGTSGSSDTQYF.

This sequence joins TRBV5-1 and TRBJ2-7; 9 bases fit TRBD2. CDR3 length: 16 residues. V shed 4 bases, J shed 6 bases, and the junction held 14 bases outside the gene matches. CDR1 SGHRS and CDR2 YFSETQ come from the germline V gene. CDR3 amino acids: CASSPPTERGVIEQYF. The DNA for the CDR3 is TGCGCCAGCAGCCCGCCAACTGAGCGGGGGGTGATCGAGCAGTACTTC.

The chain recombines TRBV5-1 with TRBJ2-1; the D gene is possibly TRBD2 (6 bases). The CDR3 is made up of 12 amino acids. The germline gives CDR1 SGHRS, CDR2 YFSETQ. Trimming cost V 10 bases and J 3 bases, with 11 bases left between them. CDR3 residues: CAFGGSYNEQFF. As DNA, the CDR3 is TGCGCCTTTGGGGGGAGCTACAATGAGCAGTTCTTC.

A few counts support this clone. The V and J genes are TRBV27 and TRBJ2-3; D possibly corresponds to TRBD1 (6 bases). Trimming removed 9 bases from V and 2 bases from J, with 15 bases in between. Germline values: CDR1 MNHEY, CDR2 SMNVEV (reference sequence). CDR3 length: 14 amino acids. In DNA, the CDR3 is TGTGCCAGTCGGGGACACATTTCCACAGATACGCAGTATTTT. Protein sequence: CASRGHISTDTQYF.

The chain links TRBV6-5 to TRBJ1-4, with 8 bases lining up with TRBD1. This CDR3 has 15 amino acids. The trim removed 2 bases at V and 6 bases at J, leaving 5 bases unmatched. Per germline, CDR1 MNHEY and CDR2 SVGAGI. CDR3 in amino acids: CASSYRTGKDEKLFF. DNA of the CDR3: TGTGCCAGCAGTTACCGGACAGGGAAAGATGAAAAACTGTTTTTT.

This rearrangement joins TRBV4-2 to TRBJ2-1; perhaps TRBD2 as D (6 bases). Per germline, CDR1 LGHNA and CDR2 YNFKEQ. The CDR3 is made up of 13 amino acids. Trimming left V 5 bases short and J 7 bases short, with 12 bases between. This CDR3 reads CASSFPLANEQFF. The CDR3 region has the DNA TGTGCCAGCAGCTTTCCTCTAGCGAATGAGCAGTTCTTC.

This clone was picked up a small number of times. The chain has TRBV30 and TRBJ2-2; 8 nucleotides agree with TRBD1. V gave up 5 bases and J gave up 1 base; unmatched junction bases: 0. Germline V gene lookup returns CDR1 GTSNPN and CDR2 SVGIG (reference sequence). The CDR3 is 13 amino acids. CDR3 in amino acids: CAWGTGNTGELFF. CDR3 bases: TGTGCCTGGGGGACAGGGAACACCGGGGAGCTGTTTTTT.

This chain uses TRBV4-1 with TRBJ1-3; D may be TRBD1 (5 bases). This CDR3 comprises 16 residues. The V gene's germline CDR1 is MGHRA and CDR2 YSYEKL. Trimming cost V 0 bases and J 4 bases, with 13 bases left between them. The CDR3 coding sequence is TGCGCCAGCAGCCAAGATCCCCCAGACAGCGGAAACACCATATATTTT. Its protein is CASSQDPPDSGNTIYF.